One T cell receptor (beta chain) is described in this entry. This CDR3 spans 15 amino acids. V lost 7 bases, J lost 8 bases, and 8 bases stayed unmatched. Germline loops: CDR1 MNHEY, CDR2 SVGAGI. This specimen belongs to a study of blood T cell repertoires in COVID-19. Study information: Acute-phase and convalescent COVID-19 samples originated in the United States, Italy and Spain.

TCRdb keeps only in-frame clones here, not all; method: immunoSEQ multiplex PCR. The sample holds around 250,000 clones; about 89% are singletons and the top ten take approximately 1.2%. This rearrangement joins TRBV6-5 to TRBJ1-6, with 10 bases that match TRBD1. The source of this sequence is a human donor in a cohort exposed to, infected with or recovered from COVID-19 (not recorded which). The donor label of this sample is uncertain. Sequenced material: PBMCs or T cells enriched from blood (not recorded which). CDR3 sequence (DNA): TGTGCCAGCATAGTAATCGGGACAGGGGATTCACCCCTCCACTTT. Protein: CASIVIGTGDSPLHF.